One sample yielded the 21 T cell receptor beta chains listed below, sequenced in a study of T cells after yellow fever vaccination. TCRdb recomputed calls from the 5' RACE reads with MiXCR, one row per CDR3 protein. The sample includes roughly 150,000 distinct CDR3 sequences, less than 9% of them seen just once. This specimen consisted of CD4+ T cells sorted from PBMCs, obtained around 5 days after the first yellow fever vaccination. The receptors here all came from a man younger than 35 who received the YFV17D yellow fever vaccine.

This clonotype was detected ten times or more. V is TRBV5-1 and J is TRBJ1-1; D is unclear. In germline, CDR1 is SGHRS, CDR2 YFSETQ. This CDR3 is built from 14 residues. V lost 3 bases to trimming and J lost 5 bases, with 14 bases between them. The CDR3, as DNA: TGCGCCAGCAGCTCGGGTGGATTATGGACTGAAGCTTTCTTT. Translated, it gives CASSSGGLWTEAFF.

This clonotype was detected many times. The rearrangement links TRBV5-1 to TRBJ2-3; 12 positions agree with TRBD2. CDR3 length equals 14 residues. With V trimmed by 4 bases and J by 5 bases, 2 bases remained unmatched. Germline assignment: CDR1 SGHRS and CDR2 YFSETQ. The CDR3 sequence is CASSLTSGGDTQYF. The CDR3 nucleotides are TGCGCCAGCAGCCTGACTAGCGGGGGAGATACGCAGTATTTT. Variable domain in full (rest from reference TRBV5-1 and TRBJ2-3): KAGVTQTPRYLIKTRGQQVTLSCSPISGHRSVSWYQQTPGQGLQFLFEYFSETQRNKGNFPGRFSGRQFSNSRSEMNVSTLELGDSALYLCASSLTSGGDTQYFGPGTRLTVL.

This chain uses TRBV5-4 with TRBJ2-2; maybe TRBD2 (7 bases). There are 16 residues in the CDR3. The V end was cut by 4 bases, the J end by 6 bases, with 19 bases between. Germline-derived CDR1 and CDR2 are SGHNT and YYREEE (reference sequence). The CDR3 here is CASSPVGGAGAGELFF. In nucleotides, the CDR3 is TGTGCCAGCAGCCCGGTGGGGGGGGCGGGCGCCGGGGAGCTGTTTTTT.

This clonotype was seen once. A read error may produce the germline difference seen at one junction end. This rearrangement joins TRBV12-5 to TRBJ2-2; 8 nucleotides agree with TRBD1. In germline, CDR1 is LGHNT, CDR2 FRNRAP. The CDR3 runs 16 residues. The CDR3 coding sequence is TGTGCTAGTGGTTTGGTATTGGGACAGGCCACCTGGGAGCTGTTTTTT. Translated, it gives CASGLVLGQATWELFF.

This clonotype was counted many times. Here the CDR3 reads CASSSTGPPLHF. The CDR3 DNA follows: TGTGCCAGCAGCTCGACAGGTCCACCCCTCCACTTT. The rearrangement uses TRBV12-3 or TRBV12-4 and TRBJ1-6; perhaps TRBD1 as D (6 bases). The CDR3 extends over 12 amino acids. V lost 6 bases to trimming and J lost 11 bases, with 11 bases between them.

The table lists this clonotype with many counts. The chain uses TRBV12-3 or TRBV12-4 and TRBJ2-7; the match to TRBD1 covers 9 bases. V lost 5 bases to trimming and J lost 0 bases; unmatched junction nucleotides: 8. The CDR3 has 16 amino acids. The CDR3 region has the DNA TGTGCCAGCAGTCACTTCGGGACAGGGAGCTCCTACGAGCAGTACTTC. It encodes CASSHFGTGSSYEQYF.

The J gene is TRBJ2-1, the V gene TRBV6-5; 7 nucleotides agree with TRBD1. This CDR3 is built from 18 residues. After removal of 0 bases from V and 0 bases from J, the junction contained 8 bases not matched to a gene. Germline CDR1 reads MNHEY; CDR2 reads SVGAGI. The CDR3 DNA sequence: TGTGCCAGCAGTTACTCGACCTATCCAGGGGGCTCCTACAATGAGCAGTTCTTC. This translates into CASSYSTYPGGSYNEQFF.

This clonotype has at least ten counts. The CDR3 region has the DNA TGCAGTGCTAGAGCAGAGGGGCATAGAAATCAGCCCCAGCATTTT. This translates into CSARAEGHRNQPQHF. The J gene is TRBJ1-5, the V gene TRBV20-1, with D perhaps TRBD1 (5 bases). The CDR3 loop spans 15 amino acids. Germline V CDR1 and CDR2: DFQATT, SNEGSKA (reference sequence). The V end lost 1 base, the J end lost 4 bases, and 14 bases lay between the germline ends.

This clonotype was seen repeatedly, ten times or more. The chain has TRBV20-1 and TRBJ1-1; D is uncertain. Trimming cost V 5 bases and J 7 bases, with 20 bases left between them. In germline, CDR1 is DFQATT, CDR2 SNEGSKA (reference sequence). The CDR3 is 14 residues long. CDR3 sequence (DNA): TGCAGTGCTGCGGACGGACCATCCCGGAGTGAAGCTTTCTTT. Its translation is CSAADGPSRSEAFF.

This clonotype appeared many times. CDR3 coding DNA: TGTGCCAGCAGTTGGTCAGCAGGGTCCGGGGAGCTGTTTTTT. The encoded protein is CASSWSAGSGELFF. V usage is TRBV7-3 and J usage is TRBJ2-2; D may be TRBD1 (5 bases). The CDR3 extends over 14 amino acids. Trimming cost V 6 bases and J 6 bases, with 14 bases left between them. The germline V gene encodes CDR1 SGHTA and CDR2 FQGTGA.

This clonotype was picked up many times. This chain connects TRBV29-1 to TRBJ1-1; the D gene is possibly TRBD1 (5 bases). The CDR3 covers 15 residues. The V and J ends lost 5 bases and 2 bases respectively, with 18 bases between them. Germline lookup yields CDR1 SQVTM and CDR2 ANQGSEA. The CDR3 coding sequence is TGCAGCGTTTCCGGGGACTTCGGAAGTAACACTGAAGCTTTCTTT. It yields the protein CSVSGDFGSNTEAFF.

This clonotype was observed a handful of times. This chain uses TRBV5-4 with TRBJ2-5; 9 bases are a match to TRBD1. V was clipped by 3 bases and J by 6 bases; unmatched bases: 6. Per germline, CDR1 SGHNT and CDR2 YYREEE (reference sequence). This CDR3 spans 14 amino acids. The CDR3 protein is CASSSGTGRQTQYF. The CDR3 bases are TGTGCCAGCAGCTCCGGGACAGGGAGACAGACCCAGTACTTC.

This clonotype was detected many times. The V gene is TRBV4-3, the J gene TRBJ2-3; a possible D gene is TRBD2 (5 bases). The ends were cut back, 8 bases at V and 0 bases at J, with 12 bases in the middle. This CDR3 region has 14 residues. The germline CDR1 and CDR2 sequences are LGHNA and YSLEER. CDR3 protein: CASASLVSTDTQYF. In nucleotides, the CDR3 is TGCGCCAGCGCATCACTAGTAAGCACAGATACGCAGTATTTT.

This clonotype was picked up many times. The J gene is TRBJ2-7, the V gene TRBV5-1; D is possibly TRBD2 (6 bases). CDR1 is SGHRS and CDR2 is YFSETQ in the germline V gene. Trimming shortened V by 5 bases and J by 9 bases, and 24 bases separated the two germline ends. The CDR3 runs to 15 residues. This CDR3 is CASRINGGSDGVQYF. The CDR3 coding sequence is TGCGCCAGCAGAATAAACGGGGGAAGTGACGGAGTGCAGTACTTC. The full variable domain, in which reference TRBV5-1 and TRBJ2-7 provide the parts outside the CDR3, is KAGVTQTPRYLIKTRGQQVTLSCSPISGHRSVSWYQQTPGQGLQFLFEYFSETQRNKGNFPGRFSGRQFSNSRSEMNVSTLELGDSALYLCASRINGGSDGVQYFGPGTRLTVT.

This clonotype was detected many times. The V call is TRBV4-2, the J call TRBJ2-5, with 9 bases fitting TRBD1. The CDR3 loop spans 15 amino acids. The V gene's germline CDR1 is LGHNA and CDR2 YNFKEQ. The trim removed 0 bases at V and 4 bases at J, leaving 3 bases unmatched. This CDR3 is CASSQELQGAETQYF. CDR3 DNA: TGTGCCAGCAGCCAAGAGCTACAGGGGGCAGAGACCCAGTACTTC.

This clonotype was seen more than once but under ten times. The DNA of the CDR3 is TGTGCCAGCAGTTCCTCGACAGGACGCTATGGCTACACCTTC. Protein sequence: CASSSSTGRYGYTF. V gene TRBV12-3 or TRBV12-4 combines with J gene TRBJ1-2; a weak D match, TRBD1 (6 bases). The CDR3 runs to 14 residues. V lost 4 bases and J 4 bases, leaving 13 bases between the germline ends.

This clonotype appeared a few times. The genes are TRBV4-2 and TRBJ1-5; the D gene is possibly TRBD1 (6 bases). The CDR3 has 17 residues. Trimming took off 0 bases at V and 5 bases at J, with 17 bases between the two ends. Germline-derived CDR1 and CDR2 are LGHNA and YNFKEQ. The CDR3 coding sequence is TGTGCCAGCAGCCAAGATCACGGGGGCAAGGGGGATCAGCCCCAGCATTTT. This sequence encodes CASSQDHGGKGDQPQHF.

The gene calls are TRBV11-1 and TRBJ2-1; 8 bases are shared with TRBD1. Germline V gene data show CDR1 as SGHAT and CDR2 as FQDESV (reference sequence). V dropped 6 bases and J dropped 0; count of bases not matched to a gene: 1. The CDR3 is 14 residues long. The CDR3: CASRQGASYNEQFF. The CDR3 DNA is TGTGCCAGCAGGCAGGGGGCCTCCTACAATGAGCAGTTCTTC.

This clonotype was counted many times. The rearrangement uses TRBV5-1 and TRBJ2-2; 7 bases are a match to TRBD2. Germline V gene sequence: CDR1 SGHRS, CDR2 YFSETQ. Trimming removed 6 bases from V and 7 bases from J; junction bases left unmatched: 9. The CDR3 sequence is 14 residues long. The CDR3 DNA sequence: TGCGCCAGCATGGTGCAGCGGGGATACGGGGAGCTGTTTTTT. Protein product: CASMVQRGYGELFF.

This clonotype appeared many times. At one of its ends the junction is not consistent with the germline gene, which may arise from a read error. The CDR3 is CASSFGPSTQPQHF. Written as DNA, the CDR3 is TGTGCCAGCAGCTTCGGTCCTAGCACTCAGCCCCAGCATTTT. This chain links TRBV7-2 with TRBJ1-5; D unresolved. In germline, CDR1 is SGHTA, CDR2 FQGNSA. The CDR3 is 14 residues long.

This clonotype was counted only a few times. The V call is TRBV5-1, the J call TRBJ2-6; D tentatively reads TRBD1 or TRBD2 (6 bases each). Germline V gene lookup returns CDR1 SGHRS and CDR2 YFSETQ. Between the trimmed V and J ends, which lost 9 bases and 1 base, there was a span of 11 bases. The CDR3 contains 14 residues. Here the CDR3 DNA reads TGCGCCACCAGAGGGGGGTCTGGGGCCAACGTCCTGACTTTC. Protein: CATRGGSGANVLTF.